This T cell receptor (beta chain) was sequenced for a study of radiation and T cells in renal cell carcinoma. Overall study findings and caveats: In blood, top tumor clones expanded by 2 weeks, shrinking by 4.

A remark on this clone: As yet, its antigen is unknown.

Trimming took off 0 bases at V and 3 bases at J, with 13 bases between the two ends. This CDR3 spans 16 amino acids. Per the germline V gene, CDR1 is SGDLS and CDR2 is YYNGEE. Time point meaning: blood 2 weeks post-SBRT. Regarding treatment: 15 Gy SBRT to primary tumor, nephrectomy 4 weeks later. The tumor was a clear cell renal cell carcinoma. Some clones are missing from TCRdb's copy, which holds only in-frame ones; the method was immunoSEQ multiplex PCR. The data show about 150,000 clones, about 87% seen once. The chain joins TRBV9 to TRBJ2-1; tentatively, D is TRBD1 (5 bases). Sequenced material: blood, taken from a patient whose treatment included radiotherapy and nephrectomy. This receptor was obtained from a woman aged 50 to 65 with renal cell carcinoma. The CDR3 sequence is CASSVESGSYYNEQFF. CDR3 nucleotide sequence: TGTGCCAGCAGCGTAGAATCAGGGTCCTACTACAATGAGCAGTTCTTC.